These 24 T cell receptor beta chains were all obtained from the same sample, sequenced in a study of T cell responses to AZD1222 COVID-19 vaccine. Sequencing was performed with immunoSEQ multiplex PCR; in TCRdb, only in-frame clones are kept and a portion is missing. The sample lists more than 85,000 clones, 85% to 90% seen once, with over 15% in the top ten. The sequences come from peripheral blood, collected on day 0 of AZD1222 vaccination. These receptors were obtained from an adult in good health.

V gene TRBV5-1 combines with J gene TRBJ2-2; D unclear. Germline V lookup: CDR1 SGHRS, CDR2 YFSETQ. CDR3 length equals 15 residues. V was clipped by 4 bases and J by 4 bases, with 14 bases between them. The CDR3 region is CASSGLGPLTGELFF. CDR3 sequence (DNA): TGCGCCAGCAGCGGCCTGGGTCCCCTCACCGGGGAGCTGTTTTTT. The complete variable domain, with remaining parts taken from reference TRBV5-1 and TRBJ2-2, reads KAGVTQTPRYLIKTRGQQVTLSCSPISGHRSVSWYQQTPGQGLQFLFEYFSETQRNKGNFPGRFSGRQFSNSRSEMNVSTLELGDSALYLCASSGLGPLTGELFFGEGSRLTVL.

Only one count was recorded for this clone. The J gene is TRBJ2-1, the V gene TRBV5-4, with TRBD1 matching 7 bases. There are 15 residues in the CDR3. The trim removed 4 bases at V and 8 bases at J, leaving 12 bases unmatched. From germline, CDR1 is SGHNT and CDR2 YYREEE (reference sequence). The CDR3 coding sequence is TGTGCCAGCAGCCAACCGGGACAGAGAGTCGATGAGCAGTTCTTC. It encodes CASSQPGQRVDEQFF.

The chain has TRBV11-2 and TRBJ2-7; TRBD2 matches at 10 bases. Germline V gene sequence: CDR1 SGHAT, CDR2 FQNNGV. This CDR3 is built from 15 residues. With 4 bases clipped from V and 0 bases from J, the junction kept 3 bases outside the gene matches. CDR3: CASSSWTSGSYEQYF. DNA for the CDR3: TGTGCCAGCAGCTCATGGACTAGCGGCTCCTACGAGCAGTACTTC.

V gene TRBV7-3 combines with J gene TRBJ2-2; 16 bases are shared with TRBD2. The CDR3 has 17 residues. Germline V gene sequence: CDR1 SGHTA, CDR2 FQGTGA. V lost 5 bases and J lost 6; bases outside the gene matches: 6. The CDR3 nucleotides read TGTGCCAGCAGCCCACCGGGACTAGCGGGGGGGCCCGGGGAGCTGTTTTTT. Amino acid sequence: CASSPPGLAGGPGELFF.

CDR3 sequence (DNA): TGTGCCAGCAGCTTAACCCCCAGCTCGGGGGTAAGATATGGCTACACCTTC. Translating gives CASSLTPSSGVRYGYTF. The V call is TRBV7-2, the J call TRBJ1-2, with D possibly TRBD1 on 5 matching bases. The CDR3 length is 17 residues. Trimming took 2 bases from V and 5 from J, leaving 21 bases between them. CDR1 and CDR2 (germline): SGHTA, FQGNSA. The complete variable domain, with remaining parts taken from reference TRBV7-2 and TRBJ1-2, reads GAGVSQSPSNKVTEKGKDVELRCDPISGHTALYWYRQSLGQGLEFLIYFQGNSAPDKSGLPSDRFSAERTGGSVSTLTIQRTQQEDSAVYLCASSLTPSSGVRYGYTFGSGTRLTVV.

V is TRBV5-5 and J is TRBJ1-1; 9 bases fit TRBD1. The V segment lost 2 bases and the J segment 0 bases; nucleotides outside the gene matches: 2. The CDR3 contains 15 residues. CDR1 is SGHKS and CDR2 is YYEKEE in the germline V gene (reference sequence). CDR3 amino acids: CASSFGTGMNTEAFF. In DNA, the CDR3 is TGTGCCAGCAGCTTCGGGACAGGGATGAACACTGAAGCTTTCTTT.

This chain joins TRBV19 and TRBJ1-1; 7 bases are shared with TRBD1. This CDR3 has 17 amino acids. CDR1 and CDR2 from the germline V gene are LNHDA and SQIVND (reference sequence). V was pared by 2 bases and J by 7 bases, with 16 bases of the junction left unmatched. CDR3 in amino acids: CASSINMGTDRAGEAFF. DNA of the CDR3: TGTGCCAGTAGTATAAATATGGGGACCGACAGGGCGGGTGAAGCTTTCTTT.

The chain joins TRBV6-6 to TRBJ2-7, with 11 nucleotides matching TRBD1. V dropped 2 bases and J dropped 6; count of bases not matched to a gene: 6. The CDR3 contains 15 residues. Looked up from germline, CDR1 is MNHNY and CDR2 is SVGAGI (reference sequence). Here the CDR3 reads CASSYPGQGAGEQYF. The CDR3 DNA follows: TGTGCCAGCAGTTACCCTGGACAGGGGGCTGGCGAGCAGTACTTC.

The chain is built from TRBV9 and TRBJ1-2, with D tentatively TRBD1 (5 bases). Trimming removed 0 bases from V and 7 bases from J, with 16 bases in between. CDR3 length: 15 residues. Germline V gives CDR1 SGDLS, CDR2 YYNGEE. DNA of the CDR3: TGTGCCAGCAGCGTAGAACCCTCCTGGGGGAGTGGCTACACCTTC. Translation gives CASSVEPSWGSGYTF.

This chain uses TRBV28 with TRBJ2-7, with 8 positions matching TRBD2. V shed 8 bases, J shed 4 bases, and the junction held 25 bases outside the gene matches. This CDR3 region has 19 residues. CDR1 MDHEN and CDR2 SYDVKM come from the germline V gene. CDR3 nucleotide sequence: TGTGCCAGCCTATCGGTGCGGAGCGGGAGAAGGGTTCCCTATTACGAGCAGTACTTC. Protein: CASLSVRSGRRVPYYEQYF.

The chain couples TRBV10-3 to TRBJ1-2, with D possibly matching TRBD1 (6 bases). This CDR3 spans 13 amino acids. Germline assignment: CDR1 ENHRY and CDR2 SYGVKD. Trimming removed 9 bases from V and 8 bases from J, with 19 bases in between. The CDR3 protein is CAMNTGTRGGYTF. The CDR3 region has the DNA TGTGCCATGAATACCGGGACAAGAGGAGGCTACACCTTC.

CDR3 nucleotides: TGCAGCGTTGAATCGGCAGGGGGCGTAGAGACCCAGTACTTC. It is translated as CSVESAGGVETQYF. The chain recombines TRBV29-1 with TRBJ2-5; 8 nucleotides line up with TRBD1. V was pared by 2 bases and J by 4 bases, with 6 bases of the junction left unmatched. CDR1 and CDR2 (germline): SQVTM, ANQGSEA. This CDR3 has 14 amino acids.

This chain links TRBV10-3 with TRBJ2-6; TRBD1 might be the D (6 bases). Germline lookup yields CDR1 ENHRY and CDR2 SYGVKD. The CDR3 consists of 14 residues. Trimming stripped 11 bases from V and 2 bases from J, with 13 bases between. The CDR3 is CAVNRVPGANVLTF. As DNA, the CDR3 is TGTGCCGTCAACAGGGTCCCTGGGGCCAACGTCCTGACTTTC.

The chain couples TRBV7-9 to TRBJ2-7, with 7 bases identical to TRBD2. V lost 3 bases to trimming and J lost 4 bases; unmatched junction nucleotides: 12. The CDR3 spans 16 residues. Germline CDR1 reads SEHNR; CDR2 reads FQNEAQ (reference sequence). This CDR3 is CASSFIKWEGRYEQYF. The DNA for the CDR3 is TGTGCCAGCAGCTTCATTAAGTGGGAGGGCCGGTACGAGCAGTACTTC.

The gene calls are TRBV7-8 and TRBJ1-1; possibly TRBD1 for D (5 bases). The V and J ends lost 5 bases and 0 bases respectively, with 13 bases between them. The CDR3 length is 15 residues. Per the germline V gene, CDR1 is SGHVS and CDR2 is FQNEAQ. The CDR3 region has the DNA TGTGCCAGCAGCCGGGGAACAGGCATGAACACTGAAGCTTTCTTT. Amino acids: CASSRGTGMNTEAFF. Together with reference TRBV7-8 and TRBJ1-1, the CDR3 gives the full variable domain: GAGVSQSPRYKVAKRGQDVALRCDPISGHVSLFWYQQALGQGPEFLTYFQNEAQLDKSGLPSDRFFAERPEGSVSTLKIQRTQQEDSAVYLCASSRGTGMNTEAFFGQGTRLTVV.

This clone showed up just once. The chain uses TRBV3-1 (or the pseudogene TRBV3-2) and TRBJ1-5; D gene uncertain. The CDR3 has 15 amino acids. Deletions cut 0 bases from V and 4 bases from J, with 10 bases between. Germline loops: CDR1 LGHDT, CDR2 YNNKEL (reference sequence). The CDR3 loop is CASSQERNSNQPQHF. DNA of the CDR3: TGTGCCAGCAGCCAAGAAAGGAATTCTAATCAGCCCCAGCATTTT.

The V gene is TRBV6-1, the J gene TRBJ1-2; the match to TRBD1 covers 10 bases. CDR1 and CDR2 (germline): MNHNS, SASEGT. V gave up 2 bases and J gave up 2 bases; unmatched junction bases: 8. This CDR3 region has 17 residues. In DNA form, the CDR3 reads TGTGCCAGCAGTGAAAAGGGACAGGGGAGTGGGAACTATGGCTACACCTTC. Its translation is CASSEKGQGSGNYGYTF.

This chain connects TRBV7-9 to TRBJ2-2, with D unclear. Trimming stripped 1 base from V and 7 bases from J, with 10 bases between. The length of the CDR3 is 14 residues. Germline V lookup: CDR1 SEHNR, CDR2 FQNEAQ (reference sequence). CDR3 DNA sequence: TGTGCCAGCAGCTTAGACGGGTCTGGCGGGGAGCTGTTTTTT. It is translated as CASSLDGSGGELFF.

The chain combines TRBV28 with TRBJ1-6; D is ambiguous. This CDR3 is 12 amino acids long. Germline CDR1 and CDR2: MDHEN and SYDVKM. Trimming stripped 7 bases from V and 8 bases from J, with 9 bases between. The CDR3 DNA reads TGTGCCAGCACCTCCACCGATTCACCCCTCCACTTT. Translated: CASTSTDSPLHF.

The chain is built from TRBV2 and TRBJ1-6, with D maybe TRBD1 (5 bases). Germline V gene data show CDR1 as SNHLY and CDR2 as FYNNEI. The CDR3 has 14 amino acids. V lost 7 bases and J lost 4, with 11 bases in between. CDR3 region: CASTGDSYNSPLHF. The CDR3 DNA is TGTGCCAGCACGGGGGACTCATATAATTCACCCCTCCACTTT.

The genes are TRBV5-4 and TRBJ1-2; 8 bases agree with TRBD1. Germline V gene lookup returns CDR1 SGHNT and CDR2 YYREEE (reference sequence). This CDR3 spans 15 amino acids. The J segment lost 6 bases and the V segment lost 1 base, leaving 8 bases of the junction unmatched. This CDR3 reads CASSLTGGIVDGYTF. The DNA for the CDR3 is TGTGCCAGCAGCTTGACAGGGGGGATCGTTGATGGCTACACCTTC.

The V gene is TRBV7-9, the J gene TRBJ1-2; D might be TRBD1 (5 bases). The CDR3 length is 16 residues. V shed 5 bases and J shed 0 bases, with 16 bases lying between them. CDR1 SEHNR and CDR2 FQNEAQ come from the germline V gene (reference sequence). CDR3 sequence (DNA): TGTGCCAGCAGCCATTCCGGGGCAGACCCTAACTATGGCTACACCTTC. Its translation: CASSHSGADPNYGYTF. The complete variable domain, with remaining parts taken from reference TRBV7-9 and TRBJ1-2, reads DTGVSQNPRHKITKRGQNVTFRCDPISEHNRLYWYRQTLGQGPEFLTYFQNEAQLEKSRLLSDRFSAERPKGSFSTLEIQRTEQGDSAMYLCASSHSGADPNYGYTFGSGTRLTVV.

The chain links TRBV18 to TRBJ1-1; 11 positions match TRBD1. With V trimmed by 0 bases and J by 5 bases, 2 bases remained unmatched. Per the germline V gene, CDR1 is KGHSH and CDR2 is LQKENI. The CDR3 contains 15 residues. The CDR3, as DNA: TGTGCCAGCTCACCACCGGGACAGGGGGGGACTGAAGCTTTCTTT. Translated: CASSPPGQGGTEAFF.

This clone was counted a single time. The chain couples TRBV19 to TRBJ2-3, with TRBD2 as a possible D gene (6 bases). The germline gives CDR1 LNHDA, CDR2 SQIVND (reference sequence). This CDR3 comprises 14 residues. Trimming took 3 bases from V and 5 from J, leaving 12 bases between them. The CDR3 nucleotides read TGTGCCAGTAGTATCACGGGAGTGGTAGATACGCAGTATTTT. This translates into CASSITGVVDTQYF.